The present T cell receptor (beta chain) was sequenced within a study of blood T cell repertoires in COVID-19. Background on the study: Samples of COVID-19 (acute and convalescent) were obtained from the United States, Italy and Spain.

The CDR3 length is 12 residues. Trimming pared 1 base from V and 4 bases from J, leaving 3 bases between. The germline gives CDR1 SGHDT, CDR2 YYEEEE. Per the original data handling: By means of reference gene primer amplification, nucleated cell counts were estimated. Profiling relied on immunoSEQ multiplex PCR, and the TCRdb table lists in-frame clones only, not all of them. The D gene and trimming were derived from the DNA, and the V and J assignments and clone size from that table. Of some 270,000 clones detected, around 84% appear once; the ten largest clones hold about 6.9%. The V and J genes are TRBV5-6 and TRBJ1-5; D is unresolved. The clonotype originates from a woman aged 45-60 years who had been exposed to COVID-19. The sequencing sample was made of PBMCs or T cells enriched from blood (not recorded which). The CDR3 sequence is CASSLINQPQHF. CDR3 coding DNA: TGTGCCAGCAGCTTGATAAATCAGCCCCAGCATTTT.